Listed below are T cell receptor beta chains from one sample, sequenced in a study of post-analysis software for immune sequencing data. MiXCR, run by TCRdb on the PCR reads, gives a single entry per CDR3 protein. The repertoire includes around 440,000 distinct CDR3 sequences, around 40% of them detected once, and around 10% sits in the top ten. Sequencing was performed on blood. The receptors derive from a girl under 18 with multiple sclerosis. Each CDR3 is given with its conserved first and last residue. The D gene is left open where the match is weak. The size field is filled for only some rows; it gives once, few, many or a size class.

j_gene	v_gene	d_gene	abundance	CDR3aa	CDR3nt
TRBJ1-2	TRBV29-1	.	few	CSVERWTEALNYGYTF	TGCAGCGTTGAACGGTGGACGGAAGCCCTTAACTATGGCTACACCTTC
TRBJ2-1	TRBV5-1	TRBD2	.	CASSLLARSDNEQLF	TGCGCCAGCAGCTTACTAGCGCGGTCAGACAATGAGCAGTTGTTC
TRBJ2-7	TRBV7-6	.	.	CASSLERDSDYEQYF	TGTGCCAGCAGCTTAGAAAGGGACTCAGACTACGAGCAGTACTTC
TRBJ2-1	TRBV4-1	TRBD2	few	CASRASGDNEQFF	TGCGCCAGCAGGGCTAGCGGAGACAATGAGCAGTTCTTC
TRBJ2-5	TRBV19	.	.	CASSSRPTGTTGETQYF	TGTGCCAGTAGTAGCAGACCAACCGGGACCACGGGGGAGACCCAGTACTTC
TRBJ2-2	TRBV7-6	.	.	CASSFTGPGELFF	TGTGCCAGCAGCTTTACAGGGCCCGGGGAGCTGTTTTTT
TRBJ1-1	TRBV7-9	.	few	CASRVRNTEAFF	TGTGCCAGCAGGGTCAGAAACACTGAAGCTTTCTTT
TRBJ2-5	TRBV25-1	.	.	CASRDNNEQYF	TGTGCCAGCAGAGACAACAATGAGCAGTACTTC
TRBJ2-5	TRBV3-1	.	.	CASSQEARGGQYF	TGTGCCAGCAGCCAAGAGGCCCGCGGTGGGCAGTACTTC
TRBJ1-5	TRBV5-1	TRBD1	.	CAEQGGNNSNQPQHF	TGCGCCGAACAGGGGGGGAATAATAGCAATCAGCCCCAGCATTTT
TRBJ2-5	TRBV6-5	.	.	CASRKTGASAETQYF	TGTGCCAGCAGAAAAACCGGGGCCTCAGCGGAGACCCAGTACTTC
TRBJ1-5	TRBV18	.	once	CASSPQSNQPQHF	TGTGCCAGCTCACCGCAAAGCAATCAGCCCCAGCATTTT
TRBJ1-4	TRBV29-1	.	.	CSVEKTGVATNEKLFF	TGCAGCGTTGAGAAGACAGGAGTTGCAACTAATGAAAAACTGTTTTTT
TRBJ2-7	TRBV27	.	.	CASGPVGYEQYF	TGTGCCAGCGGCCCTGTGGGGTACGAGCAGTACTTC
TRBJ1-5	TRBV20-1	.	.	CSTREGNQPQHF	TGCAGTACTAGAGAGGGGAATCAGCCCCAGCATTTT
TRBJ2-7	TRBV20-1	.	.	CSAIGGPNEQYF	TGCAGTGCAATCGGAGGGCCTAACGAGCAGTACTTC
TRBJ2-1	TRBV24-1	.	few	CATSDRLDEQFF	TGTGCCACCAGTGACCGTTTAGATGAGCAGTTCTTC
TRBJ1-2	TRBV9	.	few	CASSVVGNYGYTF	TGTGCCAGCAGCGTAGTGGGGAACTATGGCTACACCTTC
TRBJ1-4	TRBV20-1	TRBD1	.	CSARDGDRSYEKLFF	TGCAGTGCTAGAGATGGGGACAGGTCATATGAAAAACTGTTTTTT
TRBJ2-5	TRBV5-1	TRBD1	.	CASNFRGMETQYF	TGCGCCAGCAACTTCAGGGGGATGGAGACCCAGTACTTC
TRBJ2-7	TRBV5-1	.	.	CASSLEGRGVYEQYF	TGCGCCAGCAGCTTGGAGGGCCGAGGGGTCTACGAGCAGTACTTC
TRBJ2-1	TRBV5-1	.	.	CASSFGVDNEQFF	TGCGCCAGCAGCTTTGGAGTGGACAATGAGCAGTTCTTC
TRBJ2-7	TRBV12-3/TRBV12-4	TRBD1	.	CASRGGTPDRGSYEQYF	TGTGCCAGCAGGGGCGGGACTCCCGACAGGGGGTCCTACGAGCAGTACTTC
TRBJ2-1	TRBV10-1	.	few	CASSESGKGYNEQFF	TGCGCCAGCAGTGAGTCGGGAAAGGGTTACAATGAGCAGTTCTTC
TRBJ2-2	TRBV27	TRBD2	.	CASSKTSGRTGELFF	TGTGCCAGCAGTAAGACTAGCGGGAGAACCGGGGAGCTGTTTTTT
TRBJ2-3	TRBV28	.	.	CASREVGRRLEDTQYF	TGTGCCAGCAGAGAAGTGGGGAGAAGGTTGGAGGATACGCAGTATTTT
TRBJ2-3	TRBV4-1	.	.	CASSQPRKADTQYF	TGCGCCAGCAGCCAGCCTAGGAAAGCGGATACGCAGTATTTT
TRBJ2-7	TRBV27	TRBD2	.	CASSNQREGSYEQYF	TGTGCCAGCAGTAACCAGCGGGAGGGCTCCTACGAGCAGTACTTC
TRBJ1-1	TRBV5-5	.	few	CASSYRNMANTEAFF	TGTGCCAGCAGCTACCGGAATATGGCCAACACTGAAGCTTTCTTT
TRBJ1-2	TRBV7-2	.	.	CASSLDQGNNYGYTF	TGTGCCAGCAGCTTAGACCAGGGGAATAACTATGGCTACACCTTC
TRBJ2-7	TRBV28	.	few	CASSLRGTLHDHEQYF	TGTGCCAGCAGTTTACGTGGGACTCTCCACGACCACGAGCAGTACTTC
TRBJ2-1	TRBV2	.	few	CASLTPRADNEQFF	TGTGCCAGCTTAACCCCCAGGGCGGACAATGAGCAGTTCTTC
TRBJ2-1	TRBV5-1	TRBD2	.	CASSLGGLAYNEQFF	TGCGCCAGCAGCTTGGGGGGACTAGCCTACAATGAGCAGTTCTTC
TRBJ2-4	TRBV10-3	.	.	CAISEIQVGEQYF	TGTGCCATCAGTGAGATTCAGGTGGGGGAGCAGTACTTC
TRBJ2-3	TRBV15	TRBD2	.	CATSRGAGTSTDTQYF	TGTGCCACCAGCAGAGGAGCGGGGACTAGCACAGATACGCAGTATTTT
TRBJ1-1	TRBV27	.	.	CASSTRGSTEAFF	TGTGCCAGCAGTACCAGGGGATCCACTGAAGCTTTCTTT
TRBJ2-5	TRBV7-3	.	.	CASSLGGPRDETQYF	TGTGCCAGCAGCTTAGGGGGGCCACGGGATGAGACCCAGTACTTC
TRBJ2-7	TRBV10-3	TRBD1	.	CAISGRGLEEQYF	TGTGCCATCAGTGGCAGGGGGCTTGAGGAGCAGTACTTC
TRBJ2-7	TRBV10-3	.	few	CAISEGITEHEQYF	TGTGCCATCAGTGAGGGGATTACCGAGCACGAGCAGTACTTC
TRBJ2-3	TRBV27	TRBD2	.	CASSPRASGRAGSDTQYF	TGTGCCAGCAGTCCTCGGGCTAGCGGGAGGGCCGGATCAGATACGCAGTATTTT